Shown below are 14 T cell receptor beta chains from a single sample sequenced in a study of shared clonotypes between healthy human individuals. Assay: immunoSEQ multiplex PCR; the TCRdb copy retains only in-frame clones and omits some. The table lists approximately 1.5 million clones, under 99% of them singletons. The specimen sequenced was naive CD4+ T cells sorted from blood. Subset indicated: CD45RA+ positively selected. The receptor source for this set is a man aged 25 to 40 in good health.

The chain has TRBV5-1 and TRBJ2-2; D could derive from TRBD1 or TRBD2 (5 bases each). The CDR3 extends over 15 amino acids. CDR1 SGHRS and CDR2 YFSETQ come from the germline V gene. V shed 4 bases and J shed 7 bases, with 17 bases lying between them. The CDR3 region is CASSPASMGVGELFF. In DNA, the CDR3 is TGCGCCAGCAGCCCGGCGTCTATGGGGGTCGGGGAGCTGTTTTTT.

Here the CDR3 reads CASSLALSRAYAEAFF. The CDR3 DNA is TGTGCCAGCAGCTTAGCGCTATCCAGGGCGTACGCTGAAGCTTTCTTT. The chain has TRBV7-2 and TRBJ1-1, with D perhaps TRBD1 (5 bases). Germline lookup yields CDR1 SGHTA and CDR2 FQGNSA. V gave up 0 bases and J gave up 6 bases, with 17 bases separating them. The length of the CDR3 is 16 residues.

The CDR3, as DNA: TGCGCCAGCAGCCAAGGTCAGGAAAACACTGAAGCTTTCTTT. It codes for CASSQGQENTEAFF. The chain recombines TRBV4-3 with TRBJ1-1; D is uncertain. CDR3 length: 14 amino acids. Germline CDR1 is LGHNA and CDR2 is YSLEER. With 1 base removed from V and 2 bases from J, the gap between germline ends came to 8 bases.

V gene TRBV29-1 combines with J gene TRBJ2-7; 8 positions match TRBD1. The V gene's germline CDR1 is SQVTM and CDR2 ANQGSEA. CDR3 length equals 11 residues. Trimming removed 7 bases from V and 5 bases from J; junction bases left unmatched: 4. CDR3 sequence: CSGRTGNEQYF. DNA of the CDR3: TGCAGCGGCCGGACAGGGAACGAGCAGTACTTC.

The CDR3 protein is CASSLARGRSYNEQFF. The DNA of the CDR3 is TGTGCCAGCAGTTTAGCCAGGGGGCGTTCCTACAATGAGCAGTTCTTC. The rearrangement links TRBV27 to TRBJ2-1; 8 positions match TRBD1. The CDR3 sequence is 16 residues long. V lost 2 bases and J lost 1; bases outside the gene matches: 4. Germline V lookup: CDR1 MNHEY, CDR2 SMNVEV (reference sequence).

The V gene is TRBV29-1, the J gene TRBJ2-2; 8 nucleotides align to TRBD2. Germline V gives CDR1 SQVTM, CDR2 ANQGSEA. The CDR3 length is 16 residues. Germline trimming cut 4 bases from V and 0 bases from J; bases unmatched to any gene: 7. The CDR3 sequence: CSVAVVAGPNTGELFF. CDR3 nucleotide sequence: TGCAGCGTTGCGGTAGTAGCGGGACCGAACACCGGGGAGCTGTTTTTT.

V gene TRBV5-1 combines with J gene TRBJ2-2; TRBD2 might be the D (6 bases). The CDR3 contains 16 residues. Trimming stripped 4 bases from V and 5 bases from J, with 18 bases between. Germline V gives CDR1 SGHRS, CDR2 YFSETQ. CDR3 residues: CASSPGDLLTTGELFF. CDR3 bases: TGCGCCAGCAGCCCTGGGGACTTGCTTACGACCGGGGAGCTGTTTTTT.

The chain recombines TRBV5-4 with TRBJ2-1; D gene ambiguous. V lost 0 bases and J lost 7, with 11 bases in between. The germline V gene encodes CDR1 SGHNT and CDR2 YYREEE (reference sequence). The CDR3 spans 14 residues. The CDR3 sequence is CASSLVPDPNEQFF. The CDR3 nucleotides are TGTGCCAGCAGCTTGGTTCCAGACCCAAATGAGCAGTTCTTC. Full variable domain (missing parts from reference TRBV5-4 and TRBJ2-1): ETGVTQSPTHLIKTRGQQVTLRCSSQSGHNTVSWYQQALGQGPQFIFQYYREEENGRGNFPPRFSGLQFPNYSSELNVNALELDDSALYLCASSLVPDPNEQFFGPGTRLTVL.

J is TRBJ1-1 and V is TRBV9; no reliable D call. The V gene's germline CDR1 is SGDLS and CDR2 YYNGEE. V lost 0 bases and J 4 bases, leaving 7 bases between the germline ends. CDR3 size: 13 residues. CDR3 region: CASSVGTSTEAFF. CDR3 nucleotide sequence: TGTGCCAGCAGCGTAGGGACCTCCACTGAAGCTTTCTTT.

V and J are TRBV6-1 and TRBJ1-2, with D tentatively TRBD1 (5 bases). This CDR3 region has 13 residues. V was trimmed by 6 bases and J by 4 bases, leaving 12 bases between them. Germline CDR1 MNHNS, CDR2 SASEGT. The CDR3 sequence is CASSAAGLYGYTF. CDR3 DNA sequence: TGTGCCAGCAGCGCGGCAGGGCTCTATGGCTACACCTTC.

As to this clone: At one boundary the junction diverges from the germline segment, which might be a read error. Other DNA sequences in this specimen translate into the identical CDR3. V gene TRBV18 combines with J gene TRBJ2-3; D uncertain. The germline gives CDR1 KGHSH, CDR2 LQKENI. The CDR3 consists of 12 residues. The CDR3 nucleotides are TGTGCCAGCTCCCCACGCGGAGATACGCAGTATTTT. The encoded protein is CASSPRGDTQYF.

This chain connects TRBV7-2 to TRBJ1-2; D gene ambiguous. Germline assignment: CDR1 SGHTA and CDR2 FQGNSA. This CDR3 is 15 amino acids long. Trimming removed 2 bases from V and 6 bases from J, with 16 bases in between. This CDR3 is CASSLQVRGSNGYTF. CDR3 bases: TGTGCCAGCAGCTTACAGGTTCGGGGAAGTAATGGCTACACCTTC. Full variable domain (missing parts from reference TRBV7-2 and TRBJ1-2): GAGVSQSPSNKVTEKGKDVELRCDPISGHTALYWYRQSLGQGLEFLIYFQGNSAPDKSGLPSDRFSAERTGGSVSTLTIQRTQQEDSAVYLCASSLQVRGSNGYTFGSGTRLTVV.

This chain uses TRBV28 with TRBJ2-7; 9 bases line up with TRBD1. The germline CDR1 and CDR2 sequences are MDHEN and SYDVKM. The V gene end was trimmed by 11 bases and the J gene end by 6 bases; junction bases not matched to a gene: 11. The CDR3 length is 13 residues. CDR3 DNA: TGTGCCTGTACCGGGACAGGGCTTCCCGAGCAGTACTTC. It yields the protein CACTGTGLPEQYF.

J is TRBJ2-5 and V is TRBV14; 9 nucleotides align to TRBD1. This CDR3 spans 16 amino acids. V lost 3 bases to trimming and J lost 2 bases; unmatched junction nucleotides: 7. Germline V gene sequence: CDR1 SGHDN, CDR2 FVKESK. CDR3 region: CASSQPRDRAQETQYF. CDR3 nucleotide sequence: TGTGCCAGCAGCCAGCCCCGGGACAGGGCTCAAGAGACCCAGTACTTC. The full variable domain, with the rest looked up from reference TRBV14 and TRBJ2-5, is EAGVTQFPSHSVIEKGQTVTLRCDPISGHDNLYWYRRVMGKEIKFLLHFVKESKQDESGMPNNRFLAERTGGTYSTLKVQPAELEDSGVYFCASSQPRDRAQETQYFGPGTRLLVL.